The 21 T cell receptor beta chains presented below share a single source sample, sequenced in a study of identical twins. TCRdb recomputed calls from the 5' RACE reads with MiXCR, one row per CDR3 protein. Among approximately 590,000 distinct CDR3 sequences listed, roughly 9.5% were seen once. These data were also filed under a second study, of yellow fever vaccine responses in identical twins.

The sample comprised PBMCs. The receptors come from a woman under 30 in good health.

This clonotype has a handful of counts. The chain links TRBV30 to TRBJ2-7; a possible D gene is TRBD1 (5 bases). Germline V CDR1 and CDR2: GTSNPN, SVGIG (reference sequence). The V gene lost 3 bases and the J gene lost 1 base, with 7 bases spanning the gap. This CDR3 is 12 amino acids long. The CDR3 coding sequence is TGTGCCTGGAGGAGACAGTCCTACGAGCAGTACTTC. This encodes CAWRRQSYEQYF.

This clonotype was detected a few times. The chain recombines TRBV4-3 with TRBJ2-1; 7 bases line up with TRBD2. This CDR3 region has 15 residues. V was pared by 1 base and J by 0 bases, with 0 bases of the junction left unmatched. CDR1 is LGHNA and CDR2 is YSLEER in the germline V gene. CDR3 DNA sequence: TGCGCCAGCAGCCAAGGGGACTACTCCTACAATGAGCAGTTCTTC. Translation gives CASSQGDYSYNEQFF.

This chain uses TRBV7-2 with TRBJ2-7, with a tentative D call TRBD1 (6 bases). V gave up 2 bases and J gave up 2 bases, with 13 bases separating them. Per germline, CDR1 SGHTA and CDR2 FQGNSA. CDR3 length equals 15 residues. As DNA, the CDR3 is TGTGCCAGCAGCTTATCCGGACAGAGCCCCTACGAGCAGTACTTC. Translated: CASSLSGQSPYEQYF.

This clonotype was detected a few times. CDR3 residues: CASGQTQETQYF. As DNA, the CDR3 is TGTGCCAGCGGCCAGACCCAAGAGACCCAGTACTTC. The J gene is TRBJ2-5, the V gene TRBV12-3 or TRBV12-4; D uncertain. The CDR3 sequence is 12 residues long. Deletions cut 8 bases from V and 1 base from J, with 8 bases between.

This clonotype was counted many times. The chain uses TRBV3-1 and TRBJ2-1; TRBD1 might be the D (7 bases). Trimming took 2 bases from V and 7 from J, leaving 9 bases between them. Germline-derived CDR1 and CDR2 are LGHDT and YNNKEL (reference sequence). This CDR3 has 13 amino acids. The CDR3 protein is CASSQQGGNEQFF. Here the CDR3 DNA reads TGTGCCAGCAGCCAACAGGGGGGAAATGAGCAGTTCTTC.

This clonotype was observed a handful of times. The chain has TRBV4-2 and TRBJ2-3, with 16 positions matching TRBD2. The ends lost 4 bases at V and 5 bases at J; junction bases unmatched: 9. Germline assignment: CDR1 LGHNA and CDR2 YNFKEQ. The CDR3 loop spans 18 amino acids. CDR3 protein: CASSLRGLAGGPGDTQYF. The CDR3 DNA sequence: TGTGCCAGCAGCCTAAGGGGACTAGCGGGGGGGCCGGGAGATACGCAGTATTTT.

V gene TRBV20-1 combines with J gene TRBJ1-2; tentatively, D is TRBD1 (6 bases). V was trimmed by 6 bases and J by 7 bases, leaving 12 bases between them. Germline V gene data show CDR1 as DFQATT and CDR2 as SNEGSKA (reference sequence). This CDR3 has 11 residues. CDR3 coding DNA: TGCAGTGCAAAACAGGGCTCTGGCTACACCTTC. It translates to CSAKQGSGYTF.

This clonotype was recorded many times. The chain couples TRBV7-9 to TRBJ2-1; the D gene is possibly TRBD2 (6 bases). CDR3 length: 14 amino acids. Trimming removed 2 bases at V and 8 bases at J, with 13 bases between. Germline V CDR1 and CDR2: SEHNR, FQNEAQ (reference sequence). DNA for the CDR3: TGTGCCAGCAGCTTATCGGTTACGGGAGATGAGCAGTTCTTC. Protein sequence: CASSLSVTGDEQFF.

This clonotype was counted between two and nine times. J is TRBJ2-7 and V is TRBV29-1; 9 positions match TRBD2. Trimming removed 6 bases from V and 1 base from J; junction bases left unmatched: 4. Looked up from germline, CDR1 is SQVTM and CDR2 is ANQGSEA. CDR3 length equals 13 residues. CDR3 sequence: CSVMTSGSYEQYF. In DNA form, the CDR3 reads TGCAGCGTGATGACTAGCGGATCCTACGAGCAGTACTTC.

The sample holds many counts of this clonotype. The rearrangement links TRBV19 to TRBJ2-5, with 12 nucleotides matching TRBD2. V shed 6 bases, J shed 4 bases, and the junction held 0 bases outside the gene matches. This CDR3 is 13 amino acids long. Germline V gives CDR1 LNHDA, CDR2 SQIVND (reference sequence). The CDR3 coding sequence is TGTGCCAGTAGGGGACTAGCGGGAGAGACCCAGTACTTC. Protein sequence: CASRGLAGETQYF.

This clonotype appeared many times. The genes are TRBV3-1 and TRBJ2-1; 9 bases are a match to TRBD2. V trimming: 2 bases; J trimming: 8 bases; junction bases outside the gene matches: 4. The CDR3 totals 14 residues. Germline loops: CDR1 LGHDT, CDR2 YNNKEL (reference sequence). The CDR3 reads CASSQSGRIDEQFF. The CDR3 nucleotides read TGTGCCAGCAGCCAAAGCGGGAGGATCGATGAGCAGTTCTTC.

This clonotype has a handful of counts. V usage is TRBV7-9 and J usage is TRBJ2-7, with 8 bases identical to TRBD1. The V gene end was trimmed by 2 bases and the J gene end by 7 bases; junction bases not matched to a gene: 10. This CDR3 has 15 amino acids. Germline V CDR1 and CDR2: SEHNR, FQNEAQ (reference sequence). The CDR3 spells CASSLMEQGEVEQYF. CDR3 sequence (DNA): TGTGCCAGCAGCTTAATGGAACAGGGGGAAGTGGAGCAGTACTTC.

This clonotype was detected only a few times. The V call is TRBV30, the J call TRBJ2-7; 7 bases match TRBD2. The CDR3 is made up of 14 amino acids. The germline gives CDR1 GTSNPN, CDR2 SVGIG (reference sequence). V shed 0 bases and J 5 bases; nucleotides not matched to a gene: 7. CDR3 sequence (DNA): TGTGCCTGGAGTGTAGGGAGGGGATTAGACGAGCAGTACTTC. Residues: CAWSVGRGLDEQYF.

V gene TRBV7-3 combines with J gene TRBJ2-7; 7 nucleotides match TRBD2. The germline V gene encodes CDR1 SGHTA and CDR2 FQGTGA. J gave up 0 bases and V 5 bases, and 7 bases lay outside the gene matches. CDR3 length equals 15 residues. The DNA for the CDR3 is TGTGCCAGCAGCCCGGGAGGATTGAGCTCCTACGAGCAGTACTTC. This translates into CASSPGGLSSYEQYF.

This clonotype was counted only a few times. This chain uses TRBV7-9 with TRBJ2-1; a weak D match, TRBD2 (6 bases). CDR1 SEHNR and CDR2 FQNEAQ come from the germline V gene (reference sequence). Trimming cost V 7 bases and J 1 base, with 11 bases left between them. This CDR3 region has 14 residues. The CDR3 protein is CASTGDSSYNEQFF. CDR3 in DNA: TGTGCCAGCACTGGGGACTCTTCCTACAATGAGCAGTTCTTC.

The chain carries TRBV7-8 and TRBJ1-2; D might be TRBD1 (6 bases). This CDR3 is 16 amino acids long. The ends were cut back, 1 base at V and 3 bases at J, with 15 bases in the middle. Germline CDR1 is SGHVS and CDR2 is FQNEAQ. This chain's CDR3 is CASSLDWGPSDYGYTF. CDR3 DNA: TGTGCCAGCAGCTTAGATTGGGGGCCCTCCGACTATGGCTACACCTTC.

This sequence joins TRBV7-8 and TRBJ2-1; the match to TRBD2 covers 9 bases. Germline V gives CDR1 SGHVS, CDR2 FQNEAQ. This CDR3 is 15 amino acids long. J gave up 10 bases and V 1 base, and 8 bases lay outside the gene matches. For the CDR3, the DNA is TGTGCCAGCAGCTTAGACGCGGGAGGGCCGGAAGAGCAGTTCTTC. This encodes CASSLDAGGPEEQFF. The complete variable domain, with remaining parts taken from reference TRBV7-8 and TRBJ2-1, reads GAGVSQSPRYKVAKRGQDVALRCDPISGHVSLFWYQQALGQGPEFLTYFQNEAQLDKSGLPSDRFFAERPEGSVSTLKIQRTQQEDSAVYLCASSLDAGGPEEQFFGPGTRLTVL.

V and J are TRBV27 and TRBJ2-3; 7 bases line up with TRBD1. Unmatched junction bases numbered 5, after V lost 1 base and J lost 1 base. CDR3 length: 16 residues. Germline CDR1 reads MNHEY; CDR2 reads SMNVEV (reference sequence). The CDR3 sequence: CASSLFAGGGTDTQYF. For the CDR3, the DNA is TGTGCCAGCAGTTTATTCGCAGGGGGTGGCACAGATACGCAGTATTTT.

The V call is TRBV7-3, the J call TRBJ2-5; maybe TRBD1 (6 bases). Trimming cost V 5 bases and J 3 bases, with 13 bases left between them. The CDR3 loop spans 14 amino acids. Germline-derived CDR1 and CDR2 are SGHTA and FQGTGA. This CDR3 reads CASSPQGREETQYF. CDR3 coding DNA: TGTGCCAGCAGCCCACAGGGCAGGGAAGAGACCCAGTACTTC.

This clonotype was seen many times. The chain couples TRBV7-6 to TRBJ2-1; TRBD1 matches at 7 bases. J lost 4 bases, V lost 5 bases, and 8 bases had no gene match. Germline CDR1 is SGHVS and CDR2 is FNYEAQ. This CDR3 contains 15 residues. The CDR3 coding sequence is TGTGCCAGCAGCACTACAGGGGACGTATACAATGAGCAGTTCTTC. This gives the protein CASSTTGDVYNEQFF.

This clonotype was seen many times. One end of the junction does not line up with germline, which may come from a read error. J is TRBJ1-2 and V is TRBV7-9; D unclear. The CDR3 extends over 10 amino acids. Per germline, CDR1 SEHNR and CDR2 FQNEAQ (reference sequence). CDR3 DNA sequence: TGTGCCAGCAGCCCGGGAGGACGTTACTTC. Translation gives CASSPGGRYF.